This T cell receptor (beta chain) was retrieved from a study of control samples from healthy donors and cancer patients. The CDR3 is 17 residues long. Per the germline V gene, CDR1 is SGDLS and CDR2 is YYNGEE. The V gene lost 0 bases and the J gene lost 0 bases, with 13 bases spanning the gap. Using immunoSEQ multiplex PCR, the repertoire was profiled, and TCRdb retains in-frame clones only, with some absent. Of some 160,000 clones listed, approximately 90% were seen once; the top ten hold 0.65% to 0.75%. The specimen was blood. The chain uses TRBV9 and TRBJ1-3, with D perhaps TRBD1 (5 bases). The TCR was taken from a woman aged 25 to 39 in good health. DNA of the CDR3: TGTGCCAGCAGCGTAGAGGATCCAGGGCCCTCTGGAAACACCATATATTTT. This encodes CASSVEDPGPSGNTIYF.